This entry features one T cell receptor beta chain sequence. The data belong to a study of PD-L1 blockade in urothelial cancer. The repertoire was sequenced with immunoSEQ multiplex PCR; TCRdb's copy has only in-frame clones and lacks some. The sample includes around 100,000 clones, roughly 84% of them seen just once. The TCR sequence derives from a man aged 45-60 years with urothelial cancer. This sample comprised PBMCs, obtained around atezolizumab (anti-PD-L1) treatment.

The CDR3 DNA reads TGTGCCAGCAGTGCCATGGCAGCGGGAGGTTTCCAAGAGACCCAGTACTTC. This sequence encodes CASSAMAAGGFQETQYF. V and J are TRBV6-1 and TRBJ2-5; 9 positions match TRBD2. The CDR3 runs to 17 residues. The V and J ends lost 4 bases and 1 base, in that order; junction bases with no gene match: 10. Germline V gives CDR1 MNHNS, CDR2 SASEGT.